A selection of T cell receptor beta chains follows, all from one sample in a study of blood T cell repertoires in COVID-19. The table came from immunoSEQ multiplex PCR; TCRdb's copy has only in-frame clones and leaves some out. The sample includes some 230,000 clones, 70% to 90% of them seen just once. Sequenced: peripheral blood. These receptors originate from a middle-aged man with acute or convalescent COVID-19. Both conserved end residues are part of each CDR3. Fields, in order: J gene, V gene, CDR3 protein.

>TRBJ2-3|TRBV30
CAWSGGLAVTDTQYF
>TRBJ2-1|TRBV6-6
CASNTGQGFYNEQFF
>TRBJ1-1|TRBV7-8
CASSLRQGQPGTEAFF
>TRBJ2-5|TRBV4-2
CASSQGVAGGQETQYF
>TRBJ1-2|TRBV30
CAWSVGLIYGYTF
>TRBJ2-7|TRBV6-5
CASNMNSLSYEQYF
>TRBJ1-5|TRBV2
CASRGQGYQPQHF
>TRBJ2-1|TRBV19
CASSIDSSSYNEQFF
>TRBJ2-3|TRBV27
CASRLGGATSTDTQYF
>TRBJ2-2|TRBV6-2/TRBV6-3
CASSTSGRELFF
>TRBJ1-3|TRBV9
CASSALGGAGNTIYF
>TRBJ1-1|TRBV5-1
CASSLDQGTNTEAFF
>TRBJ1-2|TRBV30
CAWSLVGDRSDYGYTF
>TRBJ2-7|TRBV19
CASSQRDSYEQYF
>TRBJ1-2|TRBV11-2
CASSSSGFYGYTF
>TRBJ2-3|TRBV7-9
CASSLTGTDTQYF
>TRBJ1-2|TRBV10-1
CASSRTGGYGYTF
>TRBJ2-3|TRBV15
CATSTRITDTQYF
>TRBJ2-3|TRBV11-1
CASTVAGITDTQYF
>TRBJ1-2|TRBV6-5
CASSRQGGSGYTF
>TRBJ1-1|TRBV6-5
CASSSFRGVLNTEAFF
>TRBJ1-6|TRBV9
CASSVRGQDSPLHF
>TRBJ1-2|TRBV5-1
CASSLVGPLRDGYTF
>TRBJ2-7|TRBV7-9
CASSLVGGPPYEQYF
>TRBJ1-1|TRBV14
CASSPQLSTEAFF
>TRBJ1-1|TRBV2
CASRIETGRAGEAFF
>TRBJ1-1|TRBV29-1
CSVGRLGPVNTEAFF
>TRBJ1-1|TRBV27
CASSYRGPSTEAFF
>TRBJ1-3|TRBV4-1
CASSQVIQDLAGNTIYF
>TRBJ2-1|TRBV2
CAGGRGPGDGQFF
>TRBJ2-1|TRBV5-1
CASRTGALSSYNEQFF
>TRBJ2-5|TRBV7-6
CASSHLPSDFQETQYF
>TRBJ2-7|TRBV27
CASSYGTGPYEQYF
>TRBJ1-2|TRBV30
CAWSVLGQNYGYTF
>TRBJ2-7|TRBV2
CASSEAPGNYEQYF
>TRBJ2-6|TRBV2
CASGRGTGANVLTF
>TRBJ2-3|TRBV7-2
CASSRDRGIDTQYF
>TRBJ2-2|TRBV4-1
CASSQGGAGGPPNTGELFF
>TRBJ1-1|TRBV9
CASSRQSNTEAFF
>TRBJ1-2|TRBV19
CASSTTIQETYGYTF
>TRBJ1-2|TRBV28
CASSGGSANYGYTF
>TRBJ2-1|TRBV5-6
CASSSDRGNEQFF
>TRBJ1-2|TRBV5-6
CASTPDRSGGYTF
>TRBJ1-6|TRBV3-1/TRBV3-2
CASSLGTGSNSPLHF
>TRBJ1-1|TRBV23-1
CASIAVQGVAFF
>TRBJ2-3|TRBV6-5
CASKLGATTDTQYF
>TRBJ2-1|TRBV5-4
CASSSGTGGGSEQFF